The clone carrying this T cell receptor beta chain was seen ten or more times. These data are taken from a study of patients and donors after allogeneic stem cell transplantation. From the RT-PCR reads, TCRdb called clonotypes with MiXCR, one entry per CDR3 protein. The repertoire consists of approximately 90,000 distinct CDR3 sequences, with around 5% occurring once and the leading ten covering less than 3%. This CDR3 spans 13 amino acids. CDR1 and CDR2 from the germline V gene are SGHTA and FQGNSA. Trimming shortened V by 3 bases and J by 2 bases, and 7 bases separated the two germline ends. V and J are TRBV7-2 and TRBJ2-5; possible D gene TRBD2, 5 bases. The receptor's source is a human donor who was either an allogeneic HSCT recipient or a stem cell or donor lymphocyte infusion donor (not recorded which). It is not recorded whose cells these are; they may come from a transplant donor. The sample was blood, either unsorted or a sorted T cell fraction (not recorded which). CDR3 sequence (DNA): TGTGCCAGCAGCTTCGGGATACAAGAGACCCAGTACTTC. Amino acid sequence: CASSFGIQETQYF.